The clone carrying this T cell receptor (beta chain) was seen a handful of times. The data are from a study of glioma-infiltrating T cells after dendritic cell vaccination. The wider study: Monocyte-derived dendritic cells, cultured approximately 7 days with IL-4 and GM-CSF, were pulsed with autologous tumor lysate.

Germline lookup yields CDR1 SGHDT and CDR2 YYEEEE. This CDR3 spans 16 amino acids. V was clipped by 4 bases and J by 7 bases; unmatched bases: 13. Assay used: immunoSEQ multiplex PCR; TCRdb lists only in-frame clones, some missing. The sample holds tens of thousands of clones, 65% to 90% seen once. This TCR was sampled from a human donor with glioblastoma. Sequences were derived from blood, sampled before dendritic cell vaccination. The chain is built from TRBV5-6 and TRBJ1-3; 8 nucleotides match TRBD1. CDR3 DNA sequence: TGTGCCAGCAGCGGCCCCGTGGCAGGGGGCCAGAACACCATATATTTT. It encodes CASSGPVAGGQNTIYF.